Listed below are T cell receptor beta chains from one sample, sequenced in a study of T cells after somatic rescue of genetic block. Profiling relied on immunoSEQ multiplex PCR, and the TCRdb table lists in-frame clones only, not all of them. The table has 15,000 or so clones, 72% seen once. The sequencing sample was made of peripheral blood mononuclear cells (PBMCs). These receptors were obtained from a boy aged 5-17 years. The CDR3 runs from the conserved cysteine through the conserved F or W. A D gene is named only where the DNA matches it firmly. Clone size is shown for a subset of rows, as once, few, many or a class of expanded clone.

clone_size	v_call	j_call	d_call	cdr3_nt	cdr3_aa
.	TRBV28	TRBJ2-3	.	TGTGCCAGCAGTTCCTACTTGGGAAGGGGCACAGATACGCAGTATTTT	CASSSYLGRGTDTQYF
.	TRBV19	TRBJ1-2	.	TGTGCCAGTAGTATGAGGCAGGGAGGAGACTATGGCTACACCTTC	CASSMRQGGDYGYTF
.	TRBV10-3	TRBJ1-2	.	TGTGCCATCAGCCCGGACGGCTATGGCTACACCTTC	CAISPDGYGYTF
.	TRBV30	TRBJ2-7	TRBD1	TGTGCCTGGAGCCGACAGGGGGCAAAGCAGTACTTC	CAWSRQGAKQYF
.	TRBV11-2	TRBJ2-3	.	TGTGCCAGCACCCTCCCTCGGTTAGTGGGGACAGATACGCAGTATTTT	CASTLPRLVGTDTQYF
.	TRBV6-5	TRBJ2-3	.	TGTGCCAGCAGTTTCCGGACAGCTAGCACAGATACGCAGTATTTT	CASSFRTASTDTQYF
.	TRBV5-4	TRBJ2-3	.	TGTGCCAGCAGCCCCCGGAGGGGGGCGGGCACAGATACGCAGTATTTT	CASSPRRGAGTDTQYF
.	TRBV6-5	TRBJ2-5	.	TGTGCCAGCAGCCCGGACCAACCTGGGTCCCAGTACTTC	CASSPDQPGSQYF
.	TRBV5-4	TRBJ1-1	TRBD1	TGTGCCAGCAGCTTGGCGACAGGGGGAGGAAGGGCTTTCTTT	CASSLATGGGRAFF
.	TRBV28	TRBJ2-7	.	TGTGCCAGCGCTCCTACTACCCCCGCTTACGAGCAGTACTTC	CASAPTTPAYEQYF
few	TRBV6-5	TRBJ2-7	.	TGTGCCAGCAGTTACGGCGGGAAGGGCGAGCAGTACTTC	CASSYGGKGEQYF
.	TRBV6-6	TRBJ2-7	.	TGTGCCAGTAGTTACTCCCTCGGCGACGAGCAGTACTTC	CASSYSLGDEQYF
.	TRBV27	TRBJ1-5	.	TGTGCCAGCGCCCTCGTCGGTCAGCCCCAGCATTTT	CASALVGQPQHF
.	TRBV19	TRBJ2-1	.	TGTGCGGAATGGAAGGGGGATGCCAATGAGCAGTTCTTC	CAEWKGDANEQFF
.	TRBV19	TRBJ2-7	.	TGTGCCAGTAGTGAGGCCCTTGCGGGGCTCGAGCAGTACTTC	CASSEALAGLEQYF
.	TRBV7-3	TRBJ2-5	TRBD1	TGTGCCAGCAGCCAGATAGCGACAGGGGGAAGAGAGACCCAGTACTTC	CASSQIATGGRETQYF
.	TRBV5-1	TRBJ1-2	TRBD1	TGCGCCAGCAGCGGAGCCTCTCGGACAGGCCATGGCTACACCTTC	CASSGASRTGHGYTF
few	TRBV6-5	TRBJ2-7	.	TGTGCCAGCAGTCGTACCTGGTACGAGCAGTACTTC	CASSRTWYEQYF
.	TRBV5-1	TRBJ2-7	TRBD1	TGCGCCAGCAGCTTCCGGGACAGAGTTTCCTACGAGCAGTACTTC	CASSFRDRVSYEQYF
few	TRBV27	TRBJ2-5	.	TGTGCCAGCAGTTTAGGTGCGGGGGCGTGGGAGACCCAGTACTTC	CASSLGAGAWETQYF
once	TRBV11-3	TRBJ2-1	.	TGTGCCAGCAGCCCCGGACCTGCCTACAATGAGCAGTTCTTC	CASSPGPAYNEQFF
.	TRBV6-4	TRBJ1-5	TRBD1	TGTGCCAGCAGTAAGGGACAGGGGAAGCCCCAGCATTTT	CASSKGQGKPQHF
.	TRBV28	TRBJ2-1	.	TGTGCCAGCAGTTCCCGTCGGGGGATTACCCCTTACAATGAGCAGTTCTTC	CASSSRRGITPYNEQFF
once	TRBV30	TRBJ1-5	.	TGTGCCTGGAGTCCACGGGGGGCAAGTCAGCCCCAGCATTTT	CAWSPRGASQPQHF
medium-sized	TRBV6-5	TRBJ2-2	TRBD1	TGTGCCAGCAGATGGACAGGGGGCACCGGGGAGCTGTTTTTT	CASRWTGGTGELFF
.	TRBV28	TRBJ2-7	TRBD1	TGTGCCAGCAGGATGGGACAGGGAAACTACGAGCAGTACTTC	CASRMGQGNYEQYF
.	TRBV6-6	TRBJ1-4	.	TGTGCCAGCAGTAAGGGCGGAATGTATAATGAAAAACTGTTTTTT	CASSKGGMYNEKLFF
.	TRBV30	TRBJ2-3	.	TGTGCCTGGATCCCTGGAGTGTACAACCAGAGGACGCAGTATTTT	CAWIPGVYNQRTQYF
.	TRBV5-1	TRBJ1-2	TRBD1	TGCGCCAGCAGTTCGTGGGACAGGCTCTATGGCTACACCTTC	CASSSWDRLYGYTF